Here is one TCR beta chain with its context. Its antigen is still unknown. This specimen comes from a study of cytomegalovirus exposure and HLA in healthy donors. Study results and limitations: Among TCR beta chains, those listed as cytomegalovirus-associated numbered approximately 150. Most likely, a cluster of highly shared sequence variants arose as a sequencing artifact.

60 Vbeta and 13 Jbeta primers were used in PCR. Using immunoSEQ multiplex PCR, the repertoire was profiled, and TCRdb retains in-frame clones only, with some absent. The table counts roughly 90,000 clones; 15% to 19% lies in the top ten. The clonotype originates from a man between 50 and 59 years old in good health and CMV-seropositive. Sequencing was done on a sample of PBMCs.

CDR3 in amino acids: CASSIQGATGELFF. CDR3 DNA sequence: TGTGCCAGTAGTATCCAGGGGGCTACCGGGGAGCTGTTTTTT. The chain carries TRBV19 and TRBJ2-2, with 8 bases aligning to TRBD1. After removal of 3 bases from V and 5 bases from J, the junction contained 2 bases not matched to a gene. CDR1 and CDR2 from the germline V gene are LNHDA and SQIVND (reference sequence). The CDR3 has 14 amino acids.